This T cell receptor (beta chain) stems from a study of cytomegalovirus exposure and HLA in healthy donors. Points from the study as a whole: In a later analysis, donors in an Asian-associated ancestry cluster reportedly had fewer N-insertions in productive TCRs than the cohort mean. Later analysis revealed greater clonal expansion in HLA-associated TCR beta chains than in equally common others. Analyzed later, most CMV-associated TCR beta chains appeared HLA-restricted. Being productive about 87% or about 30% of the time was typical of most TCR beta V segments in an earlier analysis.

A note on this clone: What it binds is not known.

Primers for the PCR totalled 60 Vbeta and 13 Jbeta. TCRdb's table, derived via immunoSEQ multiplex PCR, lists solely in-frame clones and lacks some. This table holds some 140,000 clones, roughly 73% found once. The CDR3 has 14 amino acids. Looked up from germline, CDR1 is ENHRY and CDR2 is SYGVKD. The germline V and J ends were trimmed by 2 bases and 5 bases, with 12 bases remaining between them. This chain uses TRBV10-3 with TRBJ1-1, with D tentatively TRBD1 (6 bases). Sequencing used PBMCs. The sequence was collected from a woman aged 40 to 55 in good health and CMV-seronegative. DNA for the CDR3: TGTGCCATCAGTGAGGGGGGGCGGGGGACTGAAGCTTTCTTT. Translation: CAISEGGRGTEAFF.